The subject of this entry is one TCR beta chain. The sample is drawn from a study of blood T cell repertoires in COVID-19. Study at large: COVID-19 samples collected from the United States, Italy and Spain covered acute and convalescent phases.

Authors' processing steps: Scientists estimated how many nucleated cells there were by amplifying reference gene primers. The data were produced by immunoSEQ multiplex PCR, yet TCRdb's version contains in-frame clones alone and is incomplete. From that table come the V and J calls and clone size; the DNA was used to work out D and trimming. The sample includes 95,000 to 100,000 clones, over 75% seen only once; the top ten take roughly 10%. Sequencing was done on a sample of peripheral blood. The receptor's source is a woman aged 25 to 39 with acute or convalescent COVID-19.

The CDR3 loop is CASSLGGGDRSNQPQHF. The CDR3 coding sequence is TGTGCCAGCAGCTTAGGGGGGGGTGACAGGTCCAATCAGCCCCAGCATTTT. This chain joins TRBV7-9 and TRBJ1-5, with a tentative D call TRBD1 (6 bases). Germline V gene lookup returns CDR1 SEHNR and CDR2 FQNEAQ (reference sequence). The CDR3 is made up of 17 amino acids. Trimming cost V 1 base and J 3 bases, with 16 bases left between them.